These 12 T cell receptor beta chains were sequenced from one sample in a study of blood T cell repertoires in COVID-19. Data came from immunoSEQ multiplex PCR; TCRdb stores just in-frame clones and leaves some out. The sample has approximately 100,000 clones, 87% seen once. Sequenced input: peripheral blood. These receptors were obtained from a woman under 40 with acute or convalescent COVID-19.

This clone came up a few times. This chain links TRBV7-9 with TRBJ1-5; 9 positions agree with TRBD1. The CDR3 covers 19 residues. Germline CDR1 reads SEHNR; CDR2 reads FQNEAQ (reference sequence). The junction had 12 bases not matched to a gene; V was cut back by 3 bases and J by 0 bases. In nucleotides, the CDR3 is TGTGCCAGCAGCTTCTGGACAGGGGACACGAGGTATAGCAATCAGCCCCAGCATTTT. Translated, it gives CASSFWTGDTRYSNQPQHF.

The rearrangement links TRBV10-3 to TRBJ1-1; no clear D gene. The CDR3 is 12 residues long. Looked up from germline, CDR1 is ENHRY and CDR2 is SYGVKD. Trimming took off 4 bases at V and 0 bases at J, with 3 bases between the two ends. The CDR3 nucleotides read TGTGCCATCAGTGCAGTGAACACTGAAGCTTTCTTT. Protein sequence: CAISAVNTEAFF.

V usage is TRBV18 and J usage is TRBJ2-3, with D perhaps TRBD1 (6 bases). Germline CDR1 KGHSH, CDR2 LQKENI. This CDR3 has 12 amino acids. V was clipped by 8 bases and J by 5 bases, with 11 bases between them. The CDR3 loop reads CASLRGGDTQYF. The CDR3 DNA reads TGTGCCAGCCTGAGAGGGGGAGATACGCAGTATTTT.

The chain joins TRBV2 to TRBJ1-2, with D uncertain. From germline, CDR1 is SNHLY and CDR2 FYNNEI. The ends were cut back, 6 bases at V and 8 bases at J, with 10 bases in the middle. The CDR3 is made up of 11 amino acids. The chain's CDR3 is CASRPREGYTF. CDR3 bases: TGTGCCAGCAGACCTCGGGAGGGCTACACCTTC.

J is TRBJ2-3 and V is TRBV27; 11 bases line up with TRBD2. The CDR3 has 16 residues. CDR1 and CDR2 from the germline V gene are MNHEY and SMNVEV (reference sequence). Trimming cost V 5 bases and J 0 bases; bases outside gene matches: 4. CDR3 in amino acids: CASSVAGGASTDTQYF. CDR3 in DNA: TGTGCCAGCAGTGTAGCGGGGGGGGCTAGCACAGATACGCAGTATTTT.

J is TRBJ2-5 and V is TRBV19; a weak D match, TRBD1 (5 bases). V was pared by 5 bases and J by 5 bases, with 12 bases between. Germline values: CDR1 LNHDA, CDR2 SQIVND (reference sequence). This CDR3 contains 13 residues. CDR3 DNA sequence: TGTGCCAGTAGTGACCAGGGTCGGGAGACCCAGTACTTC. It yields the protein CASSDQGRETQYF.

This chain uses TRBV3-1 (or the pseudogene TRBV3-2) with TRBJ1-5, with D tentatively TRBD1 (6 bases). V shed 1 base and J shed 4 bases, with 11 bases lying between them. The CDR3 sequence is 15 residues long. Germline V lookup: CDR1 LGHDT, CDR2 YNNKEL (reference sequence). CDR3 bases: TGTGCCAGCAGCCAAGGAGCAGGGACAAATCAGCCCCAGCATTTT. It codes for CASSQGAGTNQPQHF.

The gene calls are TRBV11-2 and TRBJ1-1, with D possibly TRBD1 on 5 matching bases. CDR3 length: 16 residues. The germline V gene encodes CDR1 SGHAT and CDR2 FQNNGV. Trimming took 6 bases from V and 1 from J, leaving 18 bases between them. The DNA of the CDR3 is TGTGCCAGCAGACCCGGGAGGGGCTCTAAGAACACTGAAGCTTTCTTT. Amino acids: CASRPGRGSKNTEAFF.

For the CDR3, the DNA is TGTGCCAGCTCGAGGACAGGGGGCAGTACCGGGGAGCTGTTTTTT. Translation: CASSRTGGSTGELFF. The chain employs TRBV18 and TRBJ2-2, with 11 bases identical to TRBD1. CDR3 length: 15 amino acids. The junction had 5 bases not matched to a gene; V was cut back by 6 bases and J by 5 bases. CDR1 and CDR2 (germline): KGHSH, LQKENI.

The rearrangement uses TRBV6-5 and TRBJ2-7, with 7 bases matching TRBD1. The V gene end was trimmed by 7 bases and the J gene end by 5 bases; junction bases not matched to a gene: 14. This CDR3 is built from 15 residues. The germline V gene has CDR1 MNHEY and CDR2 SVGAGI. In nucleotides, the CDR3 is TGTGCCAGCAACTTTGACAGGGCGGCTTTTGACGAGCAGTACTTC. It is translated as CASNFDRAAFDEQYF.

V usage is TRBV7-8 and J usage is TRBJ1-2; TRBD1 might be the D (5 bases). The CDR3 spans 13 residues. Germline assignment: CDR1 SGHVS and CDR2 FQNEAQ. Trimming removed 1 base at V and 7 bases at J, with 10 bases between. The CDR3 protein is CASSLGREGGYTF. The CDR3 DNA follows: TGTGCCAGCAGCTTAGGCAGGGAGGGTGGCTACACCTTC.

This chain uses TRBV30 with TRBJ1-5; no definite D call. This CDR3 spans 16 amino acids. Germline CDR1 reads GTSNPN; CDR2 reads SVGIG (reference sequence). The germline V and J ends were trimmed by 0 bases and 0 bases, with 12 bases remaining between them. The CDR3 spells CAWSVGGVHSNQPQHF. The DNA for the CDR3 is TGTGCCTGGAGTGTCGGAGGAGTCCATAGCAATCAGCCCCAGCATTTT. The full variable domain, with the rest looked up from reference TRBV30 and TRBJ1-5, is SQTIHQWPATLVQPVGSPLSLECTVEGTSNPNLYWYRQAAGRGLQLLFYSVGIGQISSEVPQNLSASRPQDRQFILSSKKLLLSDSGFYLCAWSVGGVHSNQPQHFGDGTRLSIL.